The TCR beta chain described here comes from a study of blood T cell repertoires in COVID-19. Study in general: Sites in the United States, Italy and Spain provided acute and convalescent COVID-19 samples. T cells, B-cell-depleted T cells, or PBMCs provided the cDNA or gDNA that served as material.

Original methodology: Reference gene primer amplification yielded estimated nucleated cell counts. TCRdb's copy holds only in-frame clones and misses some; the assay was immunoSEQ multiplex PCR. V and J calls and clone size come straight from that table; D and trimming were deduced from the DNA. The sample has about 260,000 clones, approximately 89% seen once. This CDR3 comprises 13 residues. V shed 6 bases and J shed 11 bases, with 14 bases lying between them. Germline-derived CDR1 and CDR2 are MDHEN and SYDVKM. Seattle cases were enrolled at active infection and followed longitudinally. This TCR was sampled from a woman in her seventies with COVID-19, enrolled during active disease. The sequencing input was peripheral blood. This chain joins TRBV28 and TRBJ1-6; D is unresolved. DNA for the CDR3: TGTGCCAGCAGGTCCCCGGGGTTGACACCCCTCCACTTT. Protein: CASRSPGLTPLHF.